The entry below describes one T cell receptor (beta chain). J was trimmed by 1 base and V by 10 bases; bases with no gene match: 10. The length of the CDR3 is 15 residues. CDR1 SGHRS and CDR2 YFSETQ come from the germline V gene. This sample is part of a study of T cells in Graves' hyperthyroidism and ophthalmopathy. Study summary: Peripheral blood was drawn at first diagnosis, prior to all treatment.

The source material, RNA transcripts, was used to amplify TCR beta CDR3 regions. A first-round RT-PCR of the TCR CDR3 used the HTBI primer set. TCRdb passed the multiplex PCR reads through MiXCR, listing each CDR3 protein once. The sample includes 93,000 or so distinct CDR3 sequences, roughly 47% of them seen just once. Patients aged 18 to 65 with hyperthyroidism were newly diagnosed, with duration under 2 months. The chain is built from TRBV5-1 and TRBJ2-3; 9 bases fit TRBD2. Source material: blood. The source of this sequence is a man in his forties with Graves' hyperthyroidism. The CDR3 coding sequence is TGCGCCTCTAACACGGTAGCGGGGGGCACAGATACGCAGTATTTT. This codes for CASNTVAGGTDTQYF.